A few counts support the clone carrying this TCR beta chain. Its antigen is undetermined. TCRdb analysed the RT-PCR reads with MiXCR anew, one entry per CDR3 protein. The sample lists about 520,000 distinct CDR3 sequences, approximately 7.7% occurring once. These data belong to a study of response to subunit inactivated influenza vaccine. The study, taken as a whole, reports: With each seasonal influenza vaccination, the authors suggested, few new T cells are recruited.

Germline assignment: CDR1 SGHAT and CDR2 FQNNGV. This CDR3 is built from 13 residues. The V gene lost 7 bases and the J gene lost 8 bases, with 15 bases spanning the gap. The source of this sequence is a man between 45 and 75 years old who received an inactivated influenza vaccine. Sequenced material: PBMCs from blood, taken roughly 24 months after vaccination. The J gene is TRBJ2-1, the V gene TRBV11-2; TRBD2 is a possible D gene (5 bases). As DNA, the CDR3 is TGTGCCAGCAACGACGGGGAAACGTATGAGCAGTTCTTC. It encodes CASNDGETYEQFF.